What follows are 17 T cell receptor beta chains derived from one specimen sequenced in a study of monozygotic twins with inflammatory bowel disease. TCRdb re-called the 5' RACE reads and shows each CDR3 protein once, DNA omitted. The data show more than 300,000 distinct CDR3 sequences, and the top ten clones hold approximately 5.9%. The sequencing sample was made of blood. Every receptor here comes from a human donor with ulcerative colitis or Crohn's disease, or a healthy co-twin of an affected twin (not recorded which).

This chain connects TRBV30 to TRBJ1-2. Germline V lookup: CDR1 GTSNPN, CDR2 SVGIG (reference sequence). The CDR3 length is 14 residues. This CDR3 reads CAWNSLRTSRGYTF.

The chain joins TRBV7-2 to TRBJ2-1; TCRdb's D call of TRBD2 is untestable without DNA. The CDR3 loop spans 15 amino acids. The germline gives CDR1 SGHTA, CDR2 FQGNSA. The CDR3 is CASSLGGGVYNEQFF. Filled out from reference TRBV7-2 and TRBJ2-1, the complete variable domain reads GAGVSQSPSNKVTEKGKDVELRCDPISGHTALYWYRQSLGQGLEFLIYFQGNSAPDKSGLPSDRFSAERTGGSVSTLTIQRTQQEDSAVYLCASSLGGGVYNEQFFGPGTRLTVL.

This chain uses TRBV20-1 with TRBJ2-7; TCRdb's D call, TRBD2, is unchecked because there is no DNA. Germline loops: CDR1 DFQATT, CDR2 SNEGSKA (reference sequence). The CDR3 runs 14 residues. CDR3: CSAKRTSGIYEQYF.

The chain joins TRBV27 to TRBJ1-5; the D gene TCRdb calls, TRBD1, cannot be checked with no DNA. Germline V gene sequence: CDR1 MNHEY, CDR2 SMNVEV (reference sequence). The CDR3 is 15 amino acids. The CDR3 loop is CASSFRGGGNQPQHF.

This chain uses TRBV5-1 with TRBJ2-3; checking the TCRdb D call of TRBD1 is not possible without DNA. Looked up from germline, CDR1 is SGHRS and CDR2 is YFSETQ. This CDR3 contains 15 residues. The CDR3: CASSLVVDRADTQYF. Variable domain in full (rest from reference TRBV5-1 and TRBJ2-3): KAGVTQTPRYLIKTRGQQVTLSCSPISGHRSVSWYQQTPGQGLQFLFEYFSETQRNKGNFPGRFSGRQFSNSRSEMNVSTLELGDSALYLCASSLVVDRADTQYFGPGTRLTVL.

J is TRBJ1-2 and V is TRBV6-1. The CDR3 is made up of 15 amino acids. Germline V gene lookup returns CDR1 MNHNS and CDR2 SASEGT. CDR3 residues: CASSKTSTANYGYTF.

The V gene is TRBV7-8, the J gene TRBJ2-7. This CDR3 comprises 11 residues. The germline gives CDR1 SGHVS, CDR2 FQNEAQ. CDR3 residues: CASSVNREQYF.

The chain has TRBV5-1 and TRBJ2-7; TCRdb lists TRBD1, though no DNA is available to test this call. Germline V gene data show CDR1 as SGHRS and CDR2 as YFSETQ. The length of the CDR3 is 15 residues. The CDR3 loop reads CASSLGGGPTYEQYF. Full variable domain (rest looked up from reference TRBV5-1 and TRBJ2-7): KAGVTQTPRYLIKTRGQQVTLSCSPISGHRSVSWYQQTPGQGLQFLFEYFSETQRNKGNFPGRFSGRQFSNSRSEMNVSTLELGDSALYLCASSLGGGPTYEQYFGPGTRLTVT.

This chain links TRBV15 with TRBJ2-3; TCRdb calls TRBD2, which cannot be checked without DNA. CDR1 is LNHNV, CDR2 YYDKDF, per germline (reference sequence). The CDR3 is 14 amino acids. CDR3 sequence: CATSRVGTTDTQYF.

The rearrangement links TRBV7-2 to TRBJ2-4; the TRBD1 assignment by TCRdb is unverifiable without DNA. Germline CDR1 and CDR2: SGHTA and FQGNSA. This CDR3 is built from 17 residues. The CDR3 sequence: CASSSSGGPGAKNIQYF.

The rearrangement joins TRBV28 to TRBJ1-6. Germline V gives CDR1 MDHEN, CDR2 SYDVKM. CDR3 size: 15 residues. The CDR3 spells CASRIGDLPNSPLHF.

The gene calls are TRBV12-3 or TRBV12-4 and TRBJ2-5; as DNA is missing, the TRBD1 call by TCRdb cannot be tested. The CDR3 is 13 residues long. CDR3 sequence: CASTSGSVETQYF.

The CDR3 region is CASSPWSTDNEQFF. This rearrangement joins TRBV12-3 or TRBV12-4 to TRBJ2-1. This CDR3 contains 14 residues.

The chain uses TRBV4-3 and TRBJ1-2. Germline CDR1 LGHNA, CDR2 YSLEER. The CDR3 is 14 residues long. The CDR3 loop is CASSQDSAAEGYTF.

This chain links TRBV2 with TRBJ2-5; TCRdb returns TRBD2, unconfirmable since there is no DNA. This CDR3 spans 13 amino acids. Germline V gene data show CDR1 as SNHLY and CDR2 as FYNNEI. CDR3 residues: CASSDPSRKTQYF.

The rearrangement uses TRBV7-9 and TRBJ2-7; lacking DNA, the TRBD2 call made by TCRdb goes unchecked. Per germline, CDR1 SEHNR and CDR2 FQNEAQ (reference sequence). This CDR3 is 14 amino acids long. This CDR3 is CASSSSPLVPEQYF.

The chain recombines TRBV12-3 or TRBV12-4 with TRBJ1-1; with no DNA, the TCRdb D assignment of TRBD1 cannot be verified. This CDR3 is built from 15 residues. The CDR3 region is CASREGAGWSTEAFF.